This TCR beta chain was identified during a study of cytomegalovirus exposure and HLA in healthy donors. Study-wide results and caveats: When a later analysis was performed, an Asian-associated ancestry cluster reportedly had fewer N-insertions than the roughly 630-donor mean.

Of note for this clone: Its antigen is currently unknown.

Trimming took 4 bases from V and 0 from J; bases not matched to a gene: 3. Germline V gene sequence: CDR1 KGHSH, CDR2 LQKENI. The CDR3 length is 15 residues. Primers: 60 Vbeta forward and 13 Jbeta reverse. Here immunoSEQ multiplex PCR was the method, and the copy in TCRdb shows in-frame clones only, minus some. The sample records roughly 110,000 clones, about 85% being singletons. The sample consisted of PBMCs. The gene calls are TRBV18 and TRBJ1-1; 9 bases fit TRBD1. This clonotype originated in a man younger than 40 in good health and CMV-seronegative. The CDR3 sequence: CASSQWTGVNTEAFF. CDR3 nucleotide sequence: TGTGCCAGCTCACAGTGGACAGGGGTGAACACTGAAGCTTTCTTT.